This section outlines one T cell receptor (beta chain) sequence together with its context. In its sample, this clone was seen a few times. Its antigen specificity is not known. Qualities for individual bases were not recorded, and no much larger clone is one base off. The data stem from a study of blood T cell repertoires in COVID-19 (dated by TCRdb to the early 2020s). Broadly, across the study: Samples from collaborators originated in the United States, Italy and Spain and spanned both the acute and convalescent phases of COVID-19. Where available, HLA class I and class II types were obtained from metadata supplied by the sample provider rather than from assay-based typing. Deeply sampled blood TCRbeta repertoires from subjects exposed to, actively infected with, or recovered from COVID-19 were included in the dataset. Sample metadata almost always included a de-identified subject ID, COVID-19 status, age in years and sex. The repertoires were released in a freely available public database meant as a resource for research on the immune response to SARS-CoV-2. Samples were obtained from the ongoing ImmuneRACE study (first 160 participants) and from 1,254 subjects provided by 6 global collaborators. The material from the prospective study consisted of cDNA or gDNA derived from T cells, B-cell-depleted T cells, or PBMCs.

TCRbeta CDR3 regions were amplified from genomic DNA by means of the immunoSEQ Assay, a bias-controlled multiplex PCR. The original pipeline was this. Within the assay, amplification of reference gene primers was used to estimate how many nucleated cells each sample contained. Sequence reads were collapsed and filtered to measure the absolute abundance of every unique TCRbeta CDR3 rearrangement. Productive Simpson clonality was computed per sample as the square root of Simpson's diversity index over productive rearrangements. TCRdb retrieved this table from immuneACCESS and kept in-frame rearrangements only. Not all clones are present; in checked studies, unresolved V genes account for under half, and no reason is known for the remainder. V and J calls and clone size are those listed in that table; D and trimming were worked out from the DNA. Here the sample has 110,000 to 150,000 clones; more than 65% occur a single time. The ten biggest clones cover around 9.6% of the sample.

Overall study results and their limits: The amount of clinical and demographic metadata varied by source and participant and was provided uncurated.

CDR1 is given as KGHSH and CDR2 as LQKENI, both from the germline V gene. CDR3 length: 16 amino acids, cysteine to phenylalanine. The entry retains the CDR3 DNA only, 48 bases that are in frame from base 1. V is cut by 1 base and J by 5 bases, and the space between the germline ends is 14 bases. Collaborating institutions collected whole blood in K2EDTA tubes following their own protocols. For TCRbeta analysis, collaborators shipped samples in one of three forms: frozen whole blood, isolated PBMCs, or DNA extracted from either of those sample types. The sample consisted of peripheral blood. The chain couples TRBV18 to TRBJ2-2; TRBD1 is perhaps the D gene, given 6 matching bases. The receptor was derived from a man between 60 and 70 years old with active or convalescent COVID-19. The nucleotide sequence reads as follows: TGTGCCAGCTCACCACTGGGGGCAGGGCGGACCGGGGAGCTGTTTTTT. Translation gives CASSPLGAGRTGELFF.